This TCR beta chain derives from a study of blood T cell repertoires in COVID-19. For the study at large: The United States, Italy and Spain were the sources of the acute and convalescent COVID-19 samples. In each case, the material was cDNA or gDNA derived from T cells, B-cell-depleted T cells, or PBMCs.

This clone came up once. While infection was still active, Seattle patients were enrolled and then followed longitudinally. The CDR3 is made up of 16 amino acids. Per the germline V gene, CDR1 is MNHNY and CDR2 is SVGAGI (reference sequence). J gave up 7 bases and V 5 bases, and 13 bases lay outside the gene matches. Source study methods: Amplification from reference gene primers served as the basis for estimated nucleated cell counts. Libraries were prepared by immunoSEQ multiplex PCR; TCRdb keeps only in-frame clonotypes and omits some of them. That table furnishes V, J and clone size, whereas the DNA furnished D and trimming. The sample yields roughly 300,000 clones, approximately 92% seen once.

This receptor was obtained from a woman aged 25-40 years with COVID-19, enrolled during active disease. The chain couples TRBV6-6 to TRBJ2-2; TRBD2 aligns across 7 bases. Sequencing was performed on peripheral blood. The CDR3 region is CASSPSGLEGGGELFF. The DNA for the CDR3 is TGTGCCAGCAGTCCTAGCGGATTAGAGGGAGGCGGGGAGCTGTTTTTT.